This paragraph covers one T cell receptor (beta chain) sequence. Its antigen is unknown. The data originate from a study of cytomegalovirus exposure and HLA in healthy donors. Study-wide findings and caveats: A later analysis revealed that TCR association rates differed between HLA loci, peaking at DRB1 and bottoming out at HLA-C. Later work associated roughly 15,000 TCR beta sequences with HLA alleles at 0.05 false discovery rate. Within the data, a cluster of highly shared sequence variants was likely a sequencing artifact.

Germline lookup yields CDR1 SGHNT and CDR2 YYREEE (reference sequence). V gave up 4 bases and J gave up 6 bases; unmatched junction bases: 11. The CDR3 contains 15 residues. The PCR had 60 Vbeta and 13 Jbeta primers. Profiled with immunoSEQ multiplex PCR; TCRdb holds only in-frame clones, not every one. The sample holds roughly 100,000 clones, under 85% seen once. The chain couples TRBV5-4 to TRBJ2-3, with TRBD2 matching 7 bases. Material: PBMCs. This sequence was found in a man aged 18 to 29 in good health and CMV-seronegative. CDR3 DNA sequence: TGTGCCAGCAGCCCGTATGGGGGGGTGTCGGATACGCAGTATTTT. Translating gives CASSPYGGVSDTQYF.